The 12 T cell receptor beta chains below were found in one sample sequenced in a study of blood T cell repertoires in COVID-19. The assay was immunoSEQ multiplex PCR, and TCRdb's table has in-frame clones only and misses some. The data show under 140,000 clones, with approximately 67% seen just once and under 10% held by the top ten. The sequenced sample was peripheral blood. These receptors all stem from a woman in her sixties with acute or convalescent COVID-19.

This chain joins TRBV18 and TRBJ1-5; the match to TRBD1 covers 10 bases. The CDR3 length is 15 residues. Germline V gene lookup returns CDR1 KGHSH and CDR2 LQKENI. Germline trimming cut 2 bases from V and 9 bases from J; bases unmatched to any gene: 7. The CDR3 DNA reads TGTGCCAGCTCACCAGGGACAGGGGTAGGAGGGCCCCAGCATTTT. This translates into CASSPGTGVGGPQHF.

The chain joins TRBV6-2 or TRBV6-3 to TRBJ1-5; the match to TRBD1 covers 7 bases. The V gene end was trimmed by 4 bases and the J gene end by 3 bases; junction bases not matched to a gene: 9. Germline V CDR1 and CDR2: MNHEY, SVGEGT. This CDR3 is 16 amino acids long. CDR3 in DNA: TGTGCCAGCAGTTTCCGGGACAGCAAAGCCAATCAGCCCCAGCATTTT. The encoded protein is CASSFRDSKANQPQHF.

This sequence joins TRBV10-3 and TRBJ2-1, with 11 bases aligning to TRBD2. CDR3 length equals 15 residues. Germline V lookup: CDR1 ENHRY, CDR2 SYGVKD. V lost 5 bases to trimming and J lost 4 bases; unmatched junction nucleotides: 4. The CDR3 DNA reads as TGTGCCATCAGTTTTAGCGGGGGGGCTTACAATGAGCAGTTCTTC. It codes for CAISFSGGAYNEQFF.

The V gene is TRBV10-1, the J gene TRBJ2-7; 8 bases agree with TRBD1. CDR3 length: 16 residues. From germline, CDR1 is WNHNN and CDR2 SYGVQD (reference sequence). V lost 0 bases to trimming and J lost 2 bases; unmatched junction nucleotides: 6. The CDR3 sequence: CASSESGNRGTYEQYF. The CDR3, as DNA: TGCGCCAGCAGTGAGTCGGGGAACAGGGGGACCTACGAGCAGTACTTC.

The V gene is TRBV12-3 or TRBV12-4, the J gene TRBJ1-1; D not resolved. The CDR3 has 13 residues. The V end was cut by 2 bases, the J end by 2 bases, with 6 bases between. In DNA form, the CDR3 reads TGTGCCAGCAGTTTAACAACCAACACTGAAGCTTTCTTT. This codes for CASSLTTNTEAFF.

The CDR3 sequence: CASSYEGARGNYGYTF. CDR3 coding DNA: TGTGCCAGCAGTTACGAGGGGGCGCGGGGTAACTATGGCTACACCTTC. The V gene is TRBV6-5, the J gene TRBJ1-2; 7 bases align to TRBD1. V dropped 2 bases and J dropped 1; count of bases not matched to a gene: 7. CDR3 length equals 16 residues. CDR1 and CDR2 (germline): MNHEY, SVGAGI.

The chain recombines TRBV18 with TRBJ1-2; D is possibly TRBD1 (5 bases). The CDR3 consists of 16 residues. In germline, CDR1 is KGHSH, CDR2 LQKENI. Trimming removed 3 bases from V and 0 bases from J, with 14 bases in between. CDR3: CASSPFEDSTNYGYTF. The CDR3 DNA follows: TGTGCCAGCTCACCCTTCGAAGACAGTACTAACTATGGCTACACCTTC.

CDR3 protein: CASSVTGATNEKLFF. The DNA for the CDR3 is TGTGCCAGCAGCGTGACAGGGGCAACTAATGAAAAACTGTTTTTT. The chain recombines TRBV9 with TRBJ1-4, with 8 bases identical to TRBD1. This CDR3 is built from 15 residues. Germline CDR1 is SGDLS and CDR2 is YYNGEE. V lost 2 bases, J lost 0 bases, and 0 bases stayed unmatched.

This clone was observed once. CDR3 in amino acids: CASSRVTGGTYGYTF. In DNA form, the CDR3 reads TGTGCCAGCAGTCGAGTGACGGGGGGGACCTATGGCTACACCTTC. The J gene is TRBJ1-2, the V gene TRBV27; possibly TRBD1 for D (5 bases). Germline CDR1 is MNHEY and CDR2 is SMNVEV (reference sequence). This CDR3 comprises 15 residues. V lost 5 bases to trimming and J lost 4 bases, with 17 bases between them.

This clone was counted a few times. This chain joins TRBV5-1 and TRBJ1-1, with a tentative D call TRBD1 (5 bases). Between the trimmed V and J ends, which lost 4 bases and 6 bases, there was a span of 16 bases. Germline V gene sequence: CDR1 SGHRS, CDR2 YFSETQ. CDR3 length equals 14 residues. The CDR3, as DNA: TGCGCCAGCAGCCGGGAGGGGAGGGACGCTGAAGCTTTCTTT. This gives the protein CASSREGRDAEAFF. The variable domain in full, with the rest retrieved from reference TRBV5-1 and TRBJ1-1, is KAGVTQTPRYLIKTRGQQVTLSCSPISGHRSVSWYQQTPGQGLQFLFEYFSETQRNKGNFPGRFSGRQFSNSRSEMNVSTLELGDSALYLCASSREGRDAEAFFGQGTRLTVV.

The chain is built from TRBV18 and TRBJ1-2; D might be TRBD1 (6 bases). V was clipped by 2 bases and J by 7 bases, with 17 bases between them. Germline V gene lookup returns CDR1 KGHSH and CDR2 LQKENI. The CDR3 runs 15 residues. The CDR3 sequence: CASSPTTGGAFGYTF. In DNA form, the CDR3 reads TGTGCCAGCTCACCAACTACTGGGGGCGCTTTTGGCTACACCTTC. The whole variable domain, filled in from reference TRBV18 and TRBJ1-2, reads NAGVMQNPRHLVRRRGQEARLRCSPMKGHSHVYWYRQLPEEGLKFMVYLQKENIIDESGMPKERFSAEFPKEGPSILRIQQVVRGDSAAYFCASSPTTGGAFGYTFGSGTRLTVV.

V usage is TRBV30 and J usage is TRBJ1-5, with TRBD1 identical over 7 bases. V dropped 4 bases and J dropped 5; count of bases not matched to a gene: 2. Germline CDR1 and CDR2: GTSNPN and SVGIG (reference sequence). The CDR3 covers 12 residues. CDR3 nucleotides: TGTGCCTGGAACAGGGGCGATCAGCCCCAGCATTTT. Protein product: CAWNRGDQPQHF.